These 25 T cell receptor beta chains came from one sample sequenced in a study of PD-L1 blockade in urothelial cancer. The table came from immunoSEQ multiplex PCR; TCRdb's copy has only in-frame clones and leaves some out. The sample has around 66,000 clones; 88% are singletons. Documented time point: peripheral blood 6 weeks after treatment start. The source was PBMCs, collected around atezolizumab (anti-PD-L1) treatment. The receptors shown here come from a man aged 60 to 69 with urothelial cancer.

This CDR3 is CASSLLAGGRTDTQYF. CDR3 nucleotides: TGTGCCAGCAGCTTACTAGCGGGGGGGAGGACAGATACGCAGTATTTT. The rearrangement joins TRBV7-2 to TRBJ2-3; 12 nucleotides align to TRBD2. CDR1 and CDR2 from the germline V gene are SGHTA and FQGNSA. With V trimmed by 2 bases and J by 3 bases, 3 bases remained unmatched. The CDR3 consists of 16 residues.

The chain couples TRBV7-9 to TRBJ2-1; maybe TRBD2 (6 bases). The CDR3 runs 14 residues. Germline V lookup: CDR1 SEHNR, CDR2 FQNEAQ (reference sequence). Trimming stripped 0 bases from V and 4 bases from J, with 7 bases between. The chain's CDR3 is CASSLAREYNEQFF. CDR3 coding DNA: TGTGCCAGCAGCTTAGCACGGGAGTACAATGAGCAGTTCTTC. Drawing the rest from reference TRBV7-9 and TRBJ2-1, the complete variable domain is DTGVSQNPRHKITKRGQNVTFRCDPISEHNRLYWYRQTLGQGPEFLTYFQNEAQLEKSRLLSDRFSAERPKGSFSTLEIQRTEQGDSAMYLCASSLAREYNEQFFGPGTRLTVL.

V usage is TRBV11-2 and J usage is TRBJ2-7, with D perhaps matching TRBD1 (5 bases). Germline CDR1 is SGHAT and CDR2 is FQNNGV. The CDR3 loop spans 12 amino acids. The ends were cut back, 5 bases at V and 6 bases at J, with 11 bases in the middle. CDR3 in DNA: TGTGCCAGCAGCCCCAGGGCGTCCGAGCAGTACTTC. Protein product: CASSPRASEQYF.

The gene calls are TRBV5-1 and TRBJ1-5; D is uncertain. CDR3 length equals 15 residues. Trimming removed 0 bases from V and 2 bases from J, with 9 bases in between. The germline CDR1 and CDR2 sequences are SGHRS and YFSETQ. The CDR3 DNA sequence: TGCGCCAGCAGCTTGGGAGGGCACGGCAATCAGCCCCAGCATTTT. Translation gives CASSLGGHGNQPQHF.

This clone was seen just once. The chain is built from TRBV28 and TRBJ1-1; a weak D match, TRBD1 (6 bases). There are 13 residues in the CDR3. Per the germline V gene, CDR1 is MDHEN and CDR2 is SYDVKM. V was cut by 10 bases and J by 0 bases, with 12 bases left in between. CDR3 in amino acids: CATIGGLNTEAFF. DNA for the CDR3: TGTGCCACCATAGGGGGACTGAACACTGAAGCTTTCTTT.

This rearrangement joins TRBV14 to TRBJ2-3; D perhaps matches TRBD1 (5 bases). Trimming pared 3 bases from V and 15 bases from J, leaving 19 bases between. CDR3 length: 13 residues. Germline V CDR1 and CDR2: SGHDN, FVKESK. CDR3 loop: CASSQGPGHRSYF. The CDR3 DNA reads TGTGCCAGCAGCCAGGGGCCCGGACACCGATCATATTTT.

The V and J genes are TRBV19 and TRBJ2-1; D is possibly TRBD2 (6 bases). V lost 6 bases and J 6 bases, leaving 15 bases between the germline ends. Germline V gene data show CDR1 as LNHDA and CDR2 as SQIVND (reference sequence). There are 14 residues in the CDR3. CDR3 in amino acids: CASRAAGRFNEQFF. CDR3 nucleotides: TGTGCCAGTAGGGCCGCGGGACGCTTCAATGAGCAGTTCTTC. Filled out from reference TRBV19 and TRBJ2-1, the complete variable domain reads DGGITQSPKYLFRKEGQNVTLSCEQNLNHDAMYWYRQDPGQGLRLIYYSQIVNDFQKGDIAEGYSVSREKKESFPLTVTSAQKNPTAFYLCASRAAGRFNEQFFGPGTRLTVL.

This chain uses TRBV15 with TRBJ2-1, with TRBD2 matching over 12 bases. The CDR3 consists of 19 residues. V shed 0 bases and J 7 bases; nucleotides not matched to a gene: 13. Germline V gene sequence: CDR1 LNHNV, CDR2 YYDKDF (reference sequence). In DNA, the CDR3 is TGTGCCACCAGCAGAGATCGAATCGTCCTAGCGGGAGGGCTAAATGAGCAGTTCTTC. It encodes CATSRDRIVLAGGLNEQFF.

The chain employs TRBV11-3 and TRBJ2-7, with D tentatively TRBD2 (6 bases). V was shortened by 4 bases and J by 2 bases, with 18 bases between the two germline ends. CDR1 and CDR2 (germline): SGHNT, YENEEA. The CDR3 spans 16 residues. Here the CDR3 DNA reads TGTGCCAGCAGCTCAGCCAGTGGGGGAGGACCCTACGAGCAGTACTTC. Translated, it gives CASSSASGGGPYEQYF.

This clone was found a few times. The chain couples TRBV5-1 to TRBJ1-3; 9 nucleotides line up with TRBD1. This CDR3 comprises 14 residues. V lost 4 bases and J lost 16; bases outside the gene matches: 15. Germline loops: CDR1 SGHRS, CDR2 YFSETQ. The CDR3 DNA is TGCGCCAGCAGCCGAACAATGATCGGGGACAGGGCTTATTTT. Translating it yields CASSRTMIGDRAYF.

The genes are TRBV6-1 and TRBJ2-3, with 10 bases fitting TRBD1. Trimming removed 10 bases from V and 7 bases from J; junction bases left unmatched: 14. This CDR3 contains 15 residues. Germline V gene sequence: CDR1 MNHNS, CDR2 SASEGT. In DNA form, the CDR3 reads TGTGCCATACTTGAACCGACAGGGGGCGGATATACGCAGTATTTT. Its protein is CAILEPTGGGYTQYF.

The chain recombines TRBV11-2 with TRBJ2-1, with 7 bases identical to TRBD1. The CDR3 length is 15 residues. Trimming at V came to 5 bases and at J to 4 bases, leaving 8 bases not matched to a gene. Germline CDR1 is SGHAT and CDR2 is FQNNGV. CDR3 in amino acids: CASSPSWDSYNEQFF. The CDR3 nucleotides are TGTGCCAGCAGCCCTAGTTGGGACAGTTACAATGAGCAGTTCTTC.

The chain has TRBV2 and TRBJ2-3; D is undetermined. Germline assignment: CDR1 SNHLY and CDR2 FYNNEI. This CDR3 has 12 residues. The V gene lost 6 bases and the J gene lost 0 bases, with 4 bases spanning the gap. The DNA of the CDR3 is TGTGCCAGCAGGCTAAGCACAGATACGCAGTATTTT. Its translation is CASRLSTDTQYF.

The V and J genes are TRBV28 and TRBJ1-2, with D unclear. The CDR3 extends over 13 amino acids. The V gene's germline CDR1 is MDHEN and CDR2 SYDVKM. The V and J ends lost 10 bases and 2 bases respectively, with 14 bases between them. The CDR3 spells CATVRETNYGYTF. In DNA, the CDR3 is TGTGCCACCGTGCGGGAGACCAACTATGGCTACACCTTC.

The V gene is TRBV11-3, the J gene TRBJ2-2, with 7 bases matching TRBD2. This CDR3 has 15 residues. Germline V gives CDR1 SGHNT, CDR2 YENEEA. Trimming took 5 bases from V and 1 from J; bases not matched to a gene: 4. The CDR3 protein is CASSQERGNTGELFF. CDR3 sequence (DNA): TGTGCCAGCAGCCAGGAGCGGGGGAACACCGGGGAGCTGTTTTTT. Based on the CDR3 plus reference TRBV11-3 and TRBJ2-2, the full variable domain is EAGVVQSPRYKIIEKKQPVAFWCNPISGHNTLYWYLQNLGQGPELLIRYENEEAVDDSQLPKDRFSAERLKGVDSTLKIQPAELGDSAVYLCASSQERGNTGELFFGEGSRLTVL.

The CDR3 spells CAWSVLTSTYNEQFF. CDR3 bases: TGTGCCTGGAGTGTACTGACTAGCACCTACAATGAGCAGTTCTTC. This chain connects TRBV30 to TRBJ2-1, with 7 positions matching TRBD2. The CDR3 extends over 15 amino acids. V shed 0 bases, J shed 2 bases, and the junction held 4 bases outside the gene matches. CDR1 and CDR2 from the germline V gene are GTSNPN and SVGIG (reference sequence).

This clone has a single count. V and J are TRBV18 and TRBJ1-2, with D perhaps TRBD1 (6 bases). Germline-derived CDR1 and CDR2 are KGHSH and LQKENI. The CDR3 sequence is 15 residues long. Trimming shortened V by 3 bases and J by 5 bases, and 16 bases separated the two germline ends. This chain's CDR3 is CASSPDPTGEYGYTF. The CDR3 DNA is TGTGCCAGCTCACCCGACCCGACAGGTGAATATGGCTACACCTTC. The full variable domain, completed using reference TRBV18 and TRBJ1-2, is NAGVMQNPRHLVRRRGQEARLRCSPMKGHSHVYWYRQLPEEGLKFMVYLQKENIIDESGMPKERFSAEFPKEGPSILRIQQVVRGDSAAYFCASSPDPTGEYGYTFGSGTRLTVV.

This clone has only one observation. The CDR3 loop reads CASSKQGSGDEKLFF. The CDR3 nucleotides read TGCGCCAGCAGTAAACAGGGCTCAGGTGATGAAAAACTGTTTTTT. V usage is TRBV5-1 and J usage is TRBJ1-4; D is perhaps TRBD1 (6 bases). Germline CDR1 reads SGHRS; CDR2 reads YFSETQ. Trimming stripped 5 bases from V and 6 bases from J, with 17 bases between. CDR3 length equals 15 residues.

The CDR3 is CASRTGGLEFF. The DNA for the CDR3 is TGTGCCAGTAGAACAGGGGGCTTAGAGTTCTTC. The chain carries TRBV19 and TRBJ2-1; 9 bases are shared with TRBD1. Looked up from germline, CDR1 is LNHDA and CDR2 is SQIVND (reference sequence). The J segment lost 14 bases and the V segment lost 6 bases, leaving 5 bases of the junction unmatched. The CDR3 is 11 residues long.

This clone was seen just once. The chain carries TRBV7-9 and TRBJ2-3; D remains unclear. Germline V gene data show CDR1 as SEHNR and CDR2 as FQNEAQ (reference sequence). The CDR3 runs 14 residues. The V end lost 1 base, the J end lost 2 bases, and 7 bases lay between the germline ends. CDR3 in amino acids: CASSLEHHTDTQYF. Here the CDR3 DNA reads TGTGCCAGCAGCTTAGAACACCACACAGATACGCAGTATTTT.

The chain links TRBV9 to TRBJ1-3; no clear D. Germline lookup yields CDR1 SGDLS and CDR2 YYNGEE. V dropped 3 bases and J dropped 5 bases, with 12 bases sitting between them. The CDR3 is 14 residues long. CDR3 nucleotides: TGTGCCAGCAGCGCGCGGGGTCTGAGAAACACCATATATTTT. Its translation is CASSARGLRNTIYF.

This rearrangement joins TRBV9 to TRBJ1-5; D is undetermined. Germline CDR1 is SGDLS and CDR2 is YYNGEE. V was pared by 3 bases and J by 4 bases, with 8 bases between. This CDR3 has 13 amino acids. CDR3 region: CASSGLGNQPQHF. The CDR3 DNA reads as TGTGCCAGCAGCGGTCTCGGGAATCAGCCCCAGCATTTT.

The chain uses TRBV6-5 and TRBJ2-5; TRBD1 aligns across 7 bases. The CDR3 is 16 residues long. Looked up from germline, CDR1 is MNHEY and CDR2 is SVGAGI. With 2 bases clipped from V and 2 bases from J, the junction kept 8 bases outside the gene matches. The CDR3 is CASSYQTGSNQETQYF. For the CDR3, the DNA is TGTGCCAGCAGTTACCAGACAGGGAGTAATCAAGAGACCCAGTACTTC.

V and J are TRBV5-1 and TRBJ1-2; 7 bases match TRBD1. J gave up 5 bases and V 4 bases, and 8 bases lay outside the gene matches. Germline V CDR1 and CDR2: SGHRS, YFSETQ. This CDR3 region has 14 residues. CDR3 DNA sequence: TGCGCCAGCAGCAATCCGGGACAGCCTTATGGCTACACCTTC. Encoded protein: CASSNPGQPYGYTF.

The V gene is TRBV11-3, the J gene TRBJ2-5; 15 bases map to TRBD2. The CDR3 has 18 amino acids. V lost 1 base, J lost 4 bases, and 7 bases stayed unmatched. CDR1 is SGHNT, CDR2 YENEEA, per germline. CDR3 loop: CASSLGPRGLAGGETQYF. DNA of the CDR3: TGTGCCAGCAGCTTAGGTCCCAGGGGACTAGCGGGGGGAGAGACCCAGTACTTC.